This T cell receptor (beta chain) was recorded in a study of blood T cell repertoires in COVID-19. In the study's own analysis: Amplified reference gene primers provided the basis for estimating nucleated cell counts. Clones were sequenced by immunoSEQ multiplex PCR, and TCRdb holds only the in-frame ones, with some missing. That table furnishes V, J and clone size, whereas the DNA furnished D and trimming. The table includes roughly 90,000 clones, over 75% detected once. In Seattle, patients joined the study during active infection and were tracked longitudinally. The CDR3 sequence is 15 residues long. The germline V gene has CDR1 SGHTS and CDR2 YDEGEE. J lost 2 bases, V lost 4 bases, and 7 bases had no gene match.

The chain couples TRBV5-8 to TRBJ2-5; 8 bases fit TRBD2. The sequencing input was peripheral blood. This sequence originates from a woman older than 75 with COVID-19, enrolled during active disease. The CDR3 DNA reads as TGTGCCAGCAGCATAGGTAGCGGGGCACAAGAGACCCAGTACTTC. Translation: CASSIGSGAQETQYF. Full variable domain (outside the CDR3, taken from reference TRBV5-8 and TRBJ2-5): EAGVTQSPTHLIKTRGQQATLRCSPISGHTSVYWYQQALGLGLQFLLWYDEGEERNRGNFPPRFSGRQFPNYSSELNVNALELEDSALYLCASSIGSGAQETQYFGPGTRLLVL.